Reported below is one T cell receptor beta chain. What it recognizes is unknown. At baseline, cycle 4 day 1, and cycle 7 day 1, blood was sampled. These data are taken from a study of OX40 agonist ivuxolimab in advanced cancers. The table came from immunoSEQ multiplex PCR; TCRdb's copy has only in-frame clones and leaves some out. The repertoire has approximately 31,000 clones, about four fifths of them found once; the top ten carry under 30%. Findings of the study overall: At 0.1 to 3.0 mg/kg and by week 6, clonal expansion occurred in CD4+ and CD8+ blood T cells. Among the nonresponders, some also had low normalized T-cell clonal expansion. Clonal expansion was among the lowest in partial responders at 0.1-3.0 mg/kg, especially CD8+.

Trimming at V came to 6 bases and at J to 4 bases, leaving 7 bases not matched to a gene. Germline assignment: CDR1 LNHDA and CDR2 SQIVND (reference sequence). CDR3 length equals 14 residues. This chain connects TRBV19 to TRBJ2-5, with 8 bases lining up with TRBD2. The source of this sequence is an adult with an advanced solid tumor such as melanoma, head and neck, liver or kidney cancer. Sequenced material: CD4+ or CD8+ T cells sorted from blood, taken in a trial of the OX40 agonist ivuxolimab. The CDR3 here is CASSTAGTRETQYF. The CDR3 nucleotides read TGTGCCAGTAGCACAGCCGGGACTAGAGAGACCCAGTACTTC.